This T cell receptor (beta chain) was identified in a study of control samples from healthy donors and cancer patients. Using immunoSEQ multiplex PCR, the repertoire was profiled, and TCRdb retains in-frame clones only, with some absent. There are some 410,000 clones in the sample; approximately 92% occur only once, and 5.5% to 7.5% lies in the top ten. The CDR3 sequence is 14 residues long. The germline gives CDR1 MNHEY, CDR2 SMNVEV (reference sequence). With 5 bases removed from V and 6 bases from J, the gap between germline ends came to 16 bases. The sequence was collected from a man in his forties with head and neck cancer. The J gene is TRBJ1-2, the V gene TRBV27, with D possibly being TRBD1 (5 bases). Sequences were obtained from PBMCs. As DNA, the CDR3 is TGTGCCAGCAGTCCCCGCAGGGTCTACGATGGCTACACCTTC. It specifies CASSPRRVYDGYTF.